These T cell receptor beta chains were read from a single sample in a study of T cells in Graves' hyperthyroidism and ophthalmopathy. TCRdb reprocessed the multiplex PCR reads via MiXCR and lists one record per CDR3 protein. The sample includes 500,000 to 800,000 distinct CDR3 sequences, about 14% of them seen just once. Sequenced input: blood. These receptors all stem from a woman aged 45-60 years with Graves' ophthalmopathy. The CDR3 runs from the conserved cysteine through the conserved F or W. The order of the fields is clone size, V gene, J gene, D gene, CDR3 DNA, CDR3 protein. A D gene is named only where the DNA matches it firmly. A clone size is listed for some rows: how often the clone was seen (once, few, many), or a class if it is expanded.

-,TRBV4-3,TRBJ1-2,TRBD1,TGCGCCAGCAGCCAAGTGCTACCTGTGGGACAGGGGGCTGAGTATGGCTACACCTTC,CASSQVLPVGQGAEYGYTF
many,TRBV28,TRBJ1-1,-,TGTGCCAGCACCGGGGGGACTGAAGCTTTCTTT,CASTGGTEAFF
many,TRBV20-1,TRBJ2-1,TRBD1,TGCAGTGCTGGACCCCGGGACAGGGTGAACAATGAGCAGTTCTTC,CSAGPRDRVNNEQFF
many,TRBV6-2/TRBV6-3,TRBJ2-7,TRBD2,TGTGCCAGCAGCTTAGGTATAGCGGGAGGAATCTACGAGCAGTACTTC,CASSLGIAGGIYEQYF
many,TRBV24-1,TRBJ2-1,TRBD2,TGTGCCACCAGTCCTGGGACGGGAGGGGCCGGTGATGAGCAGTTCTTC,CATSPGTGGAGDEQFF
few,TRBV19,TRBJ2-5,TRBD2,TGTGCCAGTAGTGGACTAGCGGGATCTTCTAGGACCCAGTACTTC,CASSGLAGSSRTQYF
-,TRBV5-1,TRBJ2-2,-,TGCGCCAGCAGCGGTGGAATTGGCGGGGAGCTGTTTTTT,CASSGGIGGELFF
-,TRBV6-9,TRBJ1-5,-,TGTGCCAGCAGTTACCCCGCGGAGGGGGATCAGCCCCAGCATTTT,CASSYPAEGDQPQHF
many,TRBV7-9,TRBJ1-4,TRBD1,TGTGCCAGCAGCTTAGGCGGGACAGGGGATGAAAAACTGTTTTTT,CASSLGGTGDEKLFF
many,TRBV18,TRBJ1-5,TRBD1,TGTGCCAGCTCACTAGGACAGGGCCCGAATCAGCCCCAGCATTTT,CASSLGQGPNQPQHF
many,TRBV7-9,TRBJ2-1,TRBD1,TGTGCCAGCAGCTTAGTAGGGGGCATTAATGAGCAGTTCTTC,CASSLVGGINEQFF
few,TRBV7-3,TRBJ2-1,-,TGTGCCAGCAGCAAGCAGGGGCTCAATTACAATGAGCAGTTCTTC,CASSKQGLNYNEQFF
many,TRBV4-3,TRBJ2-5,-,TGCGCCAGCAGCCAAGCGCTGGCCAAAAGCCAAGAGACCCAGTACTTC,CASSQALAKSQETQYF
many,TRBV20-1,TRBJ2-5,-,TGCAGTGCTAGGGGGAGCGCCCCGACCCAGTACTTC,CSARGSAPTQYF
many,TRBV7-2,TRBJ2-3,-,TGTGCCAGCAGCTTGAATGGAGGACTTAGCACAGATACGCAGTATTTT,CASSLNGGLSTDTQYF
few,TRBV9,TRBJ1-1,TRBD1,TGTGCCAGCAGCCCCCGGACAGGGGGAGTGAACACTGAAGCTTTCTTT,CASSPRTGGVNTEAFF
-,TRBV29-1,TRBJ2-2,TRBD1,TGCAGCGTTGTGGACAGGGGTGTCACCGGGGAGCTGTTTTTT,CSVVDRGVTGELFF
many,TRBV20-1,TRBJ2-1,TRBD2,TGCAGTGCTAGAGATCGACGGGAGGGCCCCGTCTACAATGAGCAGTTCTTC,CSARDRREGPVYNEQFF
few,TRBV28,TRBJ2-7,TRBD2,TGTGCCAGCAAATCAAGCGGGAGGGCCGTGCAGTACTTC,CASKSSGRAVQYF
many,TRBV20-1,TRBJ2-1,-,TGCAGTGCTAGAGGCGGACTTGAAACCTACAATGAGCAGTTCTTC,CSARGGLETYNEQFF
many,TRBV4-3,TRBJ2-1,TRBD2,TGCGCCAGCAGTCGGACTAGCCGGCACAATGAGCAGTTCTTC,CASSRTSRHNEQFF
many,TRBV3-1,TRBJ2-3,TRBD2,TGTGCCAGCAGCCGAGTACTAGCGGGAGTCACAGATACGCAGTATTTT,CASSRVLAGVTDTQYF
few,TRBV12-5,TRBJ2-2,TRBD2,TGTGCTAGTGGTTACACCGGGAGGCGCACCGGGGAGCTGTTTTTT,CASGYTGRRTGELFF
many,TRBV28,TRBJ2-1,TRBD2,TGTGCCAGCAGTTTTGCGACTAGCGGGTTTTACGATGAGCAGTTCTTC,CASSFATSGFYDEQFF
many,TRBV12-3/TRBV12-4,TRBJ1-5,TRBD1,TGTGCCACCACGGACAGGGGAAGAAGTCAGCCCCAGCATTTT,CATTDRGRSQPQHF
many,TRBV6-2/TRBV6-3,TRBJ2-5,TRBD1,TGTGCCAGCAGAATCGGGACAGGGGGGGAGACCCAGTACTTC,CASRIGTGGETQYF